One sample yielded the 14 T cell receptor beta chains listed below, sequenced in a study of shared clonotypes between healthy human individuals. Naive-designated CD8 cells lacked CD45RO, were positively enriched for CCR7, and omitted terminally differentiated effector memory CD45RA+ cells. TCRdb's table, derived via immunoSEQ multiplex PCR, lists solely in-frame clones and lacks some. This repertoire shows about 2.1 million clones, under 95% found once; its top ten account for under 2%. Sequencing was carried out using naive CD8+ T cells from PBMCs. Receptors were obtained from a man aged 18 to 30 in good health. Some clones in this sample may be carry-over from other donors' samples.

The rearrangement links TRBV6-5 to TRBJ1-2; tentatively, D is TRBD1 (6 bases). This CDR3 contains 13 residues. V was trimmed by 6 bases and J by 5 bases, leaving 13 bases between them. CDR1 and CDR2 (germline): MNHEY, SVGAGI. The CDR3 region has the DNA TGTGCCAGCAGCCTATCAGGGGATTATGGCTACACCTTC. It encodes CASSLSGDYGYTF.

The CDR3 nucleotides read TGTGCCAGCAGCAAATCCCCCGGGGGGGATAGCACAGATACGCAGTATTTT. Translated, it gives CASSKSPGGDSTDTQYF. The chain uses TRBV21-1 and TRBJ2-3; TRBD2, as called in the table, went unchecked against the DNA. TRBV21-1 is a documented pseudogene. CDR3 length: 17 residues.

The chain joins TRBV4-3 to TRBJ2-1, with D unresolved. V lost 6 bases and J 4 bases, leaving 16 bases between the germline ends. The germline CDR1 and CDR2 sequences are LGHNA and YSLEER. This CDR3 contains 15 residues. The CDR3 spells CASSPLPNIYNEQFF. The CDR3 region has the DNA TGCGCCAGCAGTCCCCTACCAAACATTTACAATGAGCAGTTCTTC.

The chain couples TRBV15 to TRBJ2-3; possibly TRBD1 for D (6 bases). Trimming stripped 3 bases from V and 6 bases from J, with 16 bases between. Germline-derived CDR1 and CDR2 are LNHNV and YYDKDF (reference sequence). This CDR3 spans 15 amino acids. The CDR3 protein is CATSSLITGFDTQYF. The CDR3 DNA follows: TGTGCCACCAGCAGTCTCATCACAGGGTTCGATACGCAGTATTTT.

The V and J genes are TRBV5-4 and TRBJ2-2; tentative D call: TRBD2 (5 bases). This CDR3 is 15 amino acids long. Germline-derived CDR1 and CDR2 are SGHNT and YYREEE (reference sequence). V lost 7 bases to trimming and J lost 4 bases, with 17 bases between them. The CDR3 spells CASPLPGVLTGELFF. In DNA form, the CDR3 reads TGTGCCAGCCCTCTCCCCGGGGTCCTCACCGGGGAGCTGTTTTTT. The complete variable domain, with remaining parts taken from reference TRBV5-4 and TRBJ2-2, reads ETGVTQSPTHLIKTRGQQVTLRCSSQSGHNTVSWYQQALGQGPQFIFQYYREEENGRGNFPPRFSGLQFPNYSSELNVNALELDDSALYLCASPLPGVLTGELFFGEGSRLTVL.

This clone was seen a handful of times. The chain is built from TRBV29-1 and TRBJ1-5; 7 nucleotides line up with TRBD1. The CDR3 has 13 amino acids. The V and J ends lost 4 bases and 7 bases, in that order; junction bases with no gene match: 7. Germline V gene sequence: CDR1 SQVTM, CDR2 ANQGSEA. The CDR3 DNA follows: TGCAGCGTTGTGACAGGGAATGAACAGCCCCAGCATTTT. Translated, it gives CSVVTGNEQPQHF.

This clone was recorded only once. The J gene is TRBJ2-2, the V gene TRBV19; 7 bases fit TRBD1. Germline loops: CDR1 LNHDA, CDR2 SQIVND (reference sequence). J was trimmed by 5 bases and V by 6 bases; bases with no gene match: 9. The CDR3 consists of 15 residues. The CDR3 bases are TGTGCCAGTAGCCCAACAGGGGTCGGAACCGGGGAGCTGTTTTTT. It encodes CASSPTGVGTGELFF.

For the CDR3, the DNA is TGTGCCAGCAGCTGGCCCGGGAAGGAACTAGCGGGCTCCTACAATGAGCAGTTCTTC. Protein product: CASSWPGKELAGSYNEQFF. V gene TRBV11-2 combines with J gene TRBJ2-1; 9 bases are shared with TRBD2. The CDR3 loop spans 19 amino acids. Trimming removed 4 bases from V and 0 bases from J; junction bases left unmatched: 13. Germline V gene data show CDR1 as SGHAT and CDR2 as FQNNGV.

V and J are TRBV19 and TRBJ2-1; 7 bases agree with TRBD2. CDR1 is LNHDA and CDR2 is SQIVND in the germline V gene (reference sequence). Trimming at V came to 3 bases and at J to 3 bases, leaving 2 bases not matched to a gene. The CDR3 spans 14 residues. The CDR3: CASSMREYYNEQFF. CDR3 sequence (DNA): TGTGCCAGTAGTATGCGGGAGTACTACAATGAGCAGTTCTTC. The full variable domain, its missing parts supplied by reference TRBV19 and TRBJ2-1, is DGGITQSPKYLFRKEGQNVTLSCEQNLNHDAMYWYRQDPGQGLRLIYYSQIVNDFQKGDIAEGYSVSREKKESFPLTVTSAQKNPTAFYLCASSMREYYNEQFFGPGTRLTVL.

V and J are TRBV19 and TRBJ2-3, with D uncertain. CDR3 length: 14 residues. Germline V gene data show CDR1 as LNHDA and CDR2 as SQIVND (reference sequence). V shed 5 bases and J shed 5 bases, with 14 bases lying between them. The CDR3 sequence is CASSLAVNGDTQYF. As DNA, the CDR3 is TGTGCCAGTAGTTTGGCCGTAAATGGAGATACGCAGTATTTT.

The J gene is TRBJ1-2, the V gene TRBV7-3, with TRBD1 as a possible D gene (6 bases). Deletions cut 5 bases from V and 4 bases from J, with 17 bases between. CDR3 length: 15 residues. CDR1 and CDR2 from the germline V gene are SGHTA and FQGTGA. CDR3 DNA sequence: TGTGCCAGCAGCCCCCTACCCGGACAGACCTATGGCTACACCTTC. This encodes CASSPLPGQTYGYTF.

The chain is built from TRBV19 and TRBJ2-7, with D hard to call. Germline V gene data show CDR1 as LNHDA and CDR2 as SQIVND (reference sequence). The length of the CDR3 is 15 residues. Trimming took off 1 base at V and 0 bases at J, with 10 bases between the two ends. CDR3 amino acids: CASSIVDGFSYEQYF. DNA of the CDR3: TGTGCCAGTAGTATAGTTGACGGATTCTCCTACGAGCAGTACTTC.

The V and J genes are TRBV27 and TRBJ2-1; possibly TRBD2 for D (6 bases). Trimming removed 5 bases from V and 4 bases from J, with 21 bases in between. The germline gives CDR1 MNHEY, CDR2 SMNVEV (reference sequence). This CDR3 comprises 17 residues. CDR3 DNA: TGTGCCAGCAGTCCCACCCTCTTGAGCGGGTTATACAATGAGCAGTTCTTC. It codes for CASSPTLLSGLYNEQFF.

About this clone itself: The sample has other DNA sequences that encode this CDR3 too. This chain links TRBV27 with TRBJ2-7; 7 bases match TRBD1. J was trimmed by 4 bases and V by 2 bases; bases with no gene match: 2. This CDR3 has 13 amino acids. Germline CDR1 and CDR2: MNHEY and SMNVEV (reference sequence). The CDR3 nucleotides read TGTGCCAGCAGTTTAAGGGGGCGTTACGAGCAGTACTTC. Protein: CASSLRGRYEQYF.